Detailed here is one T cell receptor beta chain. Its target is unknown. This record belongs to a study of identical twins. Study-wide results and caveats: Abundant beta clonotypes from cord blood bore fewer insertions; memory repertoires lacked this pattern. Because invariant MAIT and iNKT cells could be present, zero-insertion analyses could be partly confounded. Those out-of-frame alpha sequences shared by twins showed an excess of low generation probability.

cDNA carried unique molecular identifiers, and a universal primer site was added by template switching. From the 5' RACE reads, TCRdb called clonotypes with MiXCR, one entry per CDR3 protein. The sample yields 1.5 million to 2 million distinct CDR3 sequences, under 35% seen once. CDR3 size: 15 residues. The V and J ends lost 4 bases and 5 bases respectively, with 17 bases between them. Germline-derived CDR1 and CDR2 are SGDLS and YYNGEE. The chain links TRBV9 to TRBJ2-3; a possible D gene is TRBD2 (7 bases). Sequencing was performed on cord blood. The sequence was obtained from a newborn girl in good health. The CDR3 is CASSPLGGARDTQYF. The CDR3 DNA follows: TGTGCCAGCAGCCCCCTTGGGGGGGCCCGAGATACGCAGTATTTT.